This T cell receptor (beta chain) originates from a study of early T cells in non-severe SARS-CoV-2 infection (dated by TCRdb to the early 2020s). For the wider study: Because TCR sequencing was done on bulk RNA from unsorted whole blood, the alpha and beta chains could not be paired. On the study overall, not on this receptor specifically: Matching against VDJdb was skewed toward anti-spike CD8 responses, likely underestimated virus-specific expansions, and missed private and CD4 specificities.

Set within a cohort of healthcare workers in London, UK, this nested case-control study involved weekly PCR testing of nasopharyngeal swabs along with blood sampling. Healthcare workers were recruited during the week of the UK lockdown, between 23 and 31 March 2020, and followed weekly for up to 16 weeks. Counted from cysteine to phenylalanine, this CDR3 has 19 amino acids. This entry keeps only the CDR3 DNA: 57 bases, framed from base 1. V is trimmed back by 4 bases and J by 1 base, and the junction contains 14 bases that no gene match accounts for. This clonotype has a handful of counts. The specificity of this receptor is unknown. Per-nucleotide qualities are absent, and no much larger clonotype sits a single base away. Library preparation used 5' RACE. The sequencer listed for this sample is NextSeq 500. To correct for sequencing error and PCR bias, the TCR library protocol tagged individual cDNA molecules with unique molecular identifiers. Both TCR alpha and beta chains were sequenced, and tight co-correlation was observed between alpha and beta sequence abundances in each sample. In the authors' own workflow: Decombinator V4 was used to annotate the V gene, J gene and CDR3 of the TCR sequences. Expanded TCRs were defined as changing significantly between any two time points under a Poisson model with p below 0.0001. TCR abundances were normalised to the total number of TCRs sequenced per sample and were expressed as counts per million. MAIT TCRs were defined by TRAV1-2 paired with TRAJ12, TRAJ20 or TRAJ33, and iNKT TCRs by TRAV10 paired with TRAJ18. VDJdb, accessed on 1 November 2021, was searched for TCRs annotated for CMV, EBV and SARS-CoV-2, and TCRs annotated for more than one antigen were excluded. Using fastp at Q25 and MiXCR, TCRdb reprocessed the public reads and kept productive beta chains. Each CDR3 protein appears once, grouped with its most common genes and DNA. These V and J calls originate from TCRdb's pipeline instead of the authors' own analysis. A total of some 26,000 distinct CDR3 sequences appear in this sample, roughly 4.8% of them only once. The ten largest clonotypes hold roughly 6.7% of the sample.

This clonotype was obtained from an adult who was a healthcare worker with PCR-confirmed SARS-CoV-2 infection or an uninfected control (not recorded which). Specimen: whole blood. The rearrangement combines TRBV12-3 or TRBV12-4 with TRBJ2-1, with 9 middle bases fitting TRBD2. The nucleotides read TGTGCCAGCAGTTCCACCCCCGGGACTAGCTGGTCGTCCTACAATGAGCAGTTCTTC. Its protein product is CASSSTPGTSWSSYNEQFF.